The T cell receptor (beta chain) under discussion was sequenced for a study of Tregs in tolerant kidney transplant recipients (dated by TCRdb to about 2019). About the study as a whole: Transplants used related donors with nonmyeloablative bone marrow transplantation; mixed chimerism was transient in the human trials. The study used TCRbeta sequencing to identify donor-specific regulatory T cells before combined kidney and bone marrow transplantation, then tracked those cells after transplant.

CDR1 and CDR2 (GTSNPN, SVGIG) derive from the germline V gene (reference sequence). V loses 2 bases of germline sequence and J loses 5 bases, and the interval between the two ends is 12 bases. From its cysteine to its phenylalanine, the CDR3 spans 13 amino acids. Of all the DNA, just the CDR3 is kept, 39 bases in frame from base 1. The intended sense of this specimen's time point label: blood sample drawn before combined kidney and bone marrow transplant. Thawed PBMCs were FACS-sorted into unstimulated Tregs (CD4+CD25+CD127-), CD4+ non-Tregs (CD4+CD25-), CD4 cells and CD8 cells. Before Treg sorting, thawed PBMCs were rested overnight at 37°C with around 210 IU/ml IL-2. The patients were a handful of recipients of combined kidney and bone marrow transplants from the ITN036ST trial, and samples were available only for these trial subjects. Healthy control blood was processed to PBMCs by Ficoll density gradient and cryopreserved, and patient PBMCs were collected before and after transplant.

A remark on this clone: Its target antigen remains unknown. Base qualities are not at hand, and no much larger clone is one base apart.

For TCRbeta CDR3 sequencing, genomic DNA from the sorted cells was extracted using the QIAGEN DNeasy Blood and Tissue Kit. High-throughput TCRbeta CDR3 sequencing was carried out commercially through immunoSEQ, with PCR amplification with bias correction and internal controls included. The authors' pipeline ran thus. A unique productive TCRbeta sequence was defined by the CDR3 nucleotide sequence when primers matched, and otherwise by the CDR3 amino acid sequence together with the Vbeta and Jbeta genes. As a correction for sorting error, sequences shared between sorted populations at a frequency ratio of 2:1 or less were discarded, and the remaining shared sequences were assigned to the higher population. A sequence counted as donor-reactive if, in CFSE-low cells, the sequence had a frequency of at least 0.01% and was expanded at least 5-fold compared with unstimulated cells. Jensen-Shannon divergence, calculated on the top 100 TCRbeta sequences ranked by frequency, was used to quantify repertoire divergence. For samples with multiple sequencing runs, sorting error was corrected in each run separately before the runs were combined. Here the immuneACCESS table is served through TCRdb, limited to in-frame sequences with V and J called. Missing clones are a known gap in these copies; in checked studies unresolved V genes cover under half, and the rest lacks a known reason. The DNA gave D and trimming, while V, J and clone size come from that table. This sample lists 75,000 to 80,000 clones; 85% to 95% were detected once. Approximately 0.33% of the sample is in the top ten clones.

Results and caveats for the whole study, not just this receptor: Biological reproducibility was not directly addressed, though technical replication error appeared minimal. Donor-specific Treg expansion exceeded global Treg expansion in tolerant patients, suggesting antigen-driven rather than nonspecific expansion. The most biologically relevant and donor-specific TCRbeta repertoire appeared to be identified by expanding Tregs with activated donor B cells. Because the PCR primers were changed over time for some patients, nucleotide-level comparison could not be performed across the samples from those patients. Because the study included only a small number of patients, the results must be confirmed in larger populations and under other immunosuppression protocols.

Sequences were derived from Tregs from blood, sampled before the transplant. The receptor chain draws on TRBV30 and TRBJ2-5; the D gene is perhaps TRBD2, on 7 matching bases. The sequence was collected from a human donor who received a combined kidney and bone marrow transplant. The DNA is TGTGCCTGGAGTCGGGGGGCTCAGGAGACCCAGTACTTC. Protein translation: CAWSRGAQETQYF.